The 27 T cell receptor beta chains reported below all come from one sample, sequenced in a study of cytomegalovirus exposure and HLA in healthy donors. Using immunoSEQ multiplex PCR, the repertoire was profiled, and TCRdb retains in-frame clones only, with some absent. The data contain about 120,000 clones, 75% to 90% of them singletons. The sequencing input was PBMCs. The source of these receptors is a woman between 18 and 30 years old in good health and CMV-seronegative.

The chain joins TRBV5-1 to TRBJ2-5; TRBD2 matches 7 bases. This CDR3 is 14 amino acids long. Germline V gene sequence: CDR1 SGHRS, CDR2 YFSETQ. J was trimmed by 3 bases and V by 4 bases; bases with no gene match: 6. CDR3 nucleotide sequence: TGCGCCAGCAGCGGGGGACTACAGAAAGAGACCCAGTACTTC. This gives the protein CASSGGLQKETQYF.

The chain joins TRBV6-1 to TRBJ2-2; D possibly corresponds to TRBD1 (6 bases). This CDR3 region has 14 residues. The germline V and J ends were trimmed by 0 bases and 5 bases, with 7 bases remaining between them. In germline, CDR1 is MNHNS, CDR2 SASEGT. The CDR3 region is CASSEARGTGELFF. The DNA of the CDR3 is TGTGCCAGCAGTGAAGCTAGGGGGACCGGGGAGCTGTTTTTT.

The V and J genes are TRBV9 and TRBJ2-1; 8 bases map to TRBD2. CDR1 SGDLS and CDR2 YYNGEE come from the germline V gene. J was trimmed by 5 bases and V by 0 bases; bases with no gene match: 1. The CDR3 runs to 14 residues. This CDR3 reads CASSVAGGHNEQFF. The CDR3 DNA sequence: TGTGCCAGCAGCGTAGCGGGAGGGCACAATGAGCAGTTCTTC.

V usage is TRBV6-4 and J usage is TRBJ1-5; D not resolved. V lost 8 bases, J lost 0 bases, and 20 bases lay in between. The CDR3 has 17 residues. Germline V gene sequence: CDR1 MRHNA, CDR2 SNTAGT. CDR3 amino acids: CASLVWVLRDSNQPQHF. The DNA for the CDR3 is TGTGCCAGCCTGGTTTGGGTTTTGAGGGATAGCAATCAGCCCCAGCATTTT.

On this clone itself: At one of its ends the junction is not consistent with the germline gene, which may arise from a read error. The V gene is TRBV7-2, the J gene TRBJ2-5; TRBD2 agrees at 11 bases. Germline values: CDR1 SGHTA, CDR2 FQGNSA. The CDR3 has 14 residues. The CDR3 coding sequence is TGTGCCAGCAGCCTAGCGGGAGGAGGGGAGACCCAGTACTTC. Translating gives CASSLAGGGETQYF.

This clone has more than one count but fewer than ten. V gene TRBV2 combines with J gene TRBJ2-3, with D hard to call. Germline V CDR1 and CDR2: SNHLY, FYNNEI. V shed 8 bases and J shed 2 bases, with 5 bases lying between them. The CDR3 totals 11 residues. For the CDR3, the DNA is TGTGCCAGCTCACTCACAGATACGCAGTATTTT. Translating it yields CASSLTDTQYF.

The chain is built from TRBV6-6 and TRBJ2-3, with D perhaps matching TRBD1 (5 bases). CDR3 length: 13 residues. V shed 6 bases and J shed 0 bases, with 7 bases lying between them. Germline V gives CDR1 MNHNY, CDR2 SVGAGI (reference sequence). The CDR3 here is CASRRQSTDTQYF. The CDR3 DNA follows: TGTGCCAGCAGACGACAGAGCACAGATACGCAGTATTTT.

This clone was seen a single time. The V call is TRBV27, the J call TRBJ2-2; 9 bases map to TRBD2. The germline V gene encodes CDR1 MNHEY and CDR2 SMNVEV (reference sequence). This CDR3 has 14 amino acids. The V and J ends lost 1 base and 10 bases, in that order; junction bases with no gene match: 4. CDR3 sequence: CASSLFASGMELFF. The CDR3 DNA follows: TGTGCCAGCAGTTTATTCGCTAGCGGGATGGAGCTGTTTTTT.

This clone was seen a few times. The chain has TRBV5-6 and TRBJ2-5; D not resolved. Germline assignment: CDR1 SGHDT and CDR2 YYEEEE. The germline V and J ends were trimmed by 0 bases and 4 bases, with 7 bases remaining between them. The CDR3 consists of 13 residues. The CDR3 protein is CASSLVPIETQYF. The DNA of the CDR3 is TGTGCCAGCAGCTTGGTCCCCATAGAGACCCAGTACTTC. The full variable domain, with the rest looked up from reference TRBV5-6 and TRBJ2-5, is DAGVTQSPTHLIKTRGQQVTLRCSPKSGHDTVSWYQQALGQGPQFIFQYYEEEERQRGNFPDRFSGHQFPNYSSELNVNALLLGDSALYLCASSLVPIETQYFGPGTRLLVL.

The chain recombines TRBV28 with TRBJ2-1; TRBD2 matches 14 bases. This CDR3 is built from 16 residues. CDR1 and CDR2 (germline): MDHEN, SYDVKM. J gave up 6 bases and V 6 bases, and 7 bases lay outside the gene matches. The CDR3 DNA sequence: TGTGCCAGCAGACACCTAGGGACTAGCGGGAGCAATGAGCAGTTCTTC. Amino acid sequence: CASRHLGTSGSNEQFF.

The rearrangement joins TRBV27 to TRBJ1-2; TRBD1 matches 9 bases. The germline gives CDR1 MNHEY, CDR2 SMNVEV (reference sequence). The CDR3 is 14 amino acids. The V gene end was trimmed by 2 bases and the J gene end by 2 bases; junction bases not matched to a gene: 0. CDR3 residues: CASSLGQGNYGYTF. CDR3 in DNA: TGTGCCAGCAGTTTAGGACAGGGGAACTATGGCTACACCTTC.

CDR3 nucleotides: TGTGCCAGCAGTCCCGGGACAGGGTCCACAGATACGCAGTATTTT. Amino acids: CASSPGTGSTDTQYF. The chain has TRBV27 and TRBJ2-3; TRBD1 matches 9 bases. CDR3 length: 15 amino acids. V dropped 5 bases and J dropped 2; count of bases not matched to a gene: 5. Germline loops: CDR1 MNHEY, CDR2 SMNVEV (reference sequence).

DNA of the CDR3: TGTGCCAGCAGCTTAGATGGGTCTAGCGGGGGCCGGAGGGCGCAGTATTTT. As protein: CASSLDGSSGGRRAQYF. The chain couples TRBV11-3 to TRBJ2-3; TRBD2 agrees at 10 bases. This CDR3 contains 17 residues. V shed 0 bases, J shed 10 bases, and the junction held 13 bases outside the gene matches. CDR1 and CDR2 from the germline V gene are SGHNT and YENEEA.

This clone was seen a few times. The rearrangement joins TRBV6-5 to TRBJ1-3, with a possible D match to TRBD1 (6 bases). Germline CDR1 reads MNHEY; CDR2 reads SVGAGI. Trimming left V 7 bases short and J 3 bases short, with 16 bases between. This CDR3 region has 15 residues. CDR3 protein: CASTSPGEGGNTIYF. The CDR3 DNA reads TGTGCCAGCACCTCGCCAGGGGAAGGTGGAAACACCATATATTTT.

This chain links TRBV30 with TRBJ1-3, with 8 bases that match TRBD1. The J segment lost 1 base and the V segment lost 5 bases, leaving 4 bases of the junction unmatched. The CDR3 length is 14 residues. The germline V gene has CDR1 GTSNPN and CDR2 SVGIG (reference sequence). DNA of the CDR3: TGTGCCTGGGGACAGGGTGGATCTGGAAACACCATATATTTT. This sequence encodes CAWGQGGSGNTIYF.

This clone was found a few times. The genes are TRBV28 and TRBJ1-1, with D maybe TRBD1 (6 bases). Germline V gene sequence: CDR1 MDHEN, CDR2 SYDVKM. Between the trimmed V and J ends, which lost 3 bases and 7 bases, there was a span of 9 bases. The CDR3 is 12 amino acids. CDR3 DNA: TGTGCCAGCAGTTTGCAGGGGCTTGAAGCTTTCTTT. This sequence encodes CASSLQGLEAFF. The full variable domain, with the rest looked up from reference TRBV28 and TRBJ1-1, is DVKVTQSSRYLVKRTGEKVFLECVQDMDHENMFWYRQDPGLGLRLIYFSYDVKMKEKGDIPEGYSVSREKKERFSLILESASTNQTSMYLCASSLQGLEAFFGQGTRLTVV.

This clone appeared once. The chain has TRBV5-4 and TRBJ2-2; D call uncertain. Germline lookup yields CDR1 SGHNT and CDR2 YYREEE (reference sequence). The CDR3 has 12 amino acids. Trimming took off 3 bases at V and 2 bases at J, with 2 bases between the two ends. DNA of the CDR3: TGTGCCAGCAGCTCAAACACCGGGGAGCTGTTTTTT. It specifies CASSSNTGELFF.

The chain employs TRBV18 and TRBJ2-7, with 10 bases aligning to TRBD2. The CDR3 has 16 residues. After removal of 3 bases from V and 2 bases from J, the junction contained 7 bases not matched to a gene. Germline assignment: CDR1 KGHSH and CDR2 LQKENI. CDR3 DNA: TGTGCCAGCTCACCGGGCAGCGGGAGGGGTCCCTACGAGCAGTACTTC. This codes for CASSPGSGRGPYEQYF.

The rearrangement joins TRBV27 to TRBJ2-3; 14 positions match TRBD2. This CDR3 contains 16 residues. Germline CDR1 and CDR2: MNHEY and SMNVEV (reference sequence). Germline trimming cut 3 bases from V and 6 bases from J; bases unmatched to any gene: 5. The CDR3 coding sequence is TGTGCCAGCAGTTTGACGACTAGCGGGGGGGCGGATACGCAGTATTTT. It is translated as CASSLTTSGGADTQYF.

This clone was seen a few times. The chain uses TRBV6-1 and TRBJ1-1; 7 bases agree with TRBD1. Germline trimming cut 6 bases from V and 8 bases from J; bases unmatched to any gene: 9. The CDR3 covers 13 residues. Germline loops: CDR1 MNHNS, CDR2 SASEGT. The CDR3: CASRTLTGQEAFF. The DNA of the CDR3 is TGTGCCAGCAGGACCCTGACAGGGCAAGAAGCTTTCTTT.

V usage is TRBV7-6 and J usage is TRBJ2-7, with D possibly TRBD1 on 6 matching bases. The V end lost 4 bases, the J end lost 2 bases, and 12 bases lay between the germline ends. Per the germline V gene, CDR1 is SGHVS and CDR2 is FNYEAQ. The CDR3 sequence is 14 residues long. DNA of the CDR3: TGTGCCAGCAGCTCAGAGACAGGAACCTACGAGCAGTACTTC. This codes for CASSSETGTYEQYF.

This clone was seen just once. The chain uses TRBV19 and TRBJ2-1; TRBD2 aligns across 11 bases. Trimming took 8 bases from V and 3 from J; bases not matched to a gene: 12. The CDR3 totals 17 residues. Germline assignment: CDR1 LNHDA and CDR2 SQIVND (reference sequence). Here the CDR3 DNA reads TGTGCCAGTGGACTCGGGGCCGGGACTAGCGGCTACAATGAGCAGTTCTTC. It yields the protein CASGLGAGTSGYNEQFF.

The genes are TRBV18 and TRBJ1-4, with D hard to call. The CDR3 contains 15 residues. V was trimmed by 2 bases and J by 0 bases, leaving 7 bases between them. The V gene's germline CDR1 is KGHSH and CDR2 LQKENI. The CDR3 DNA is TGTGCCAGCTCACCAGAGCCGACAACTAATGAAAAACTGTTTTTT. It is translated as CASSPEPTTNEKLFF. The variable domain in full, with the rest retrieved from reference TRBV18 and TRBJ1-4, is NAGVMQNPRHLVRRRGQEARLRCSPMKGHSHVYWYRQLPEEGLKFMVYLQKENIIDESGMPKERFSAEFPKEGPSILRIQQVVRGDSAAYFCASSPEPTTNEKLFFGSGTQLSVL.

The chain recombines TRBV5-1 with TRBJ2-7, with 9 bases that match TRBD1. The junction had 7 bases not matched to a gene; V was cut back by 4 bases and J by 5 bases. This CDR3 contains 14 residues. Germline values: CDR1 SGHRS, CDR2 YFSETQ. The CDR3 bases are TGCGCCAGCAGCAAAGGGACAGGGAAGCACGAGCAGTACGTC. Its protein is CASSKGTGKHEQYV.

The V and J genes are TRBV28 and TRBJ2-1; 9 bases line up with TRBD1. Germline assignment: CDR1 MDHEN and CDR2 SYDVKM. CDR3 length: 13 residues. V shed 10 bases and J 5 bases; nucleotides not matched to a gene: 6. This CDR3 is CAIGQGRNNEQFF. CDR3 in DNA: TGTGCCATCGGACAGGGGCGCAACAATGAGCAGTTCTTC.

The rearrangement uses TRBV5-1 and TRBJ2-3; 8 positions match TRBD2. Germline-derived CDR1 and CDR2 are SGHRS and YFSETQ. This CDR3 contains 16 residues. Unmatched junction bases numbered 8, after V lost 0 bases and J lost 5 bases. The CDR3 DNA reads TGCGCCAGCAGCTTGGGTGGTAGCGGGGTTGGAGATACGCAGTATTTT. Residues: CASSLGGSGVGDTQYF.

The genes are TRBV4-1 and TRBJ2-7, with 11 bases that match TRBD2. Germline V CDR1 and CDR2: MGHRA, YSYEKL. V lost 4 bases, J lost 7 bases, and 6 bases stayed unmatched. The CDR3 runs to 14 residues. The CDR3 nucleotides are TGCGCCAGCAGCCTAGCGGGAGGGTTTGAGGAGCAGTACTTC. It encodes CASSLAGGFEEQYF.